One and the same sample provided the 26 T cell receptor beta chains below, sequenced in a study of regulatory T cells in long-lasting Graves disease. Assembly of TCR beta libraries relied on iRepertoire HTBI primers together with Arm-PCR of CDR3 regions. MiXCR, applied by TCRdb to the multiplex PCR reads, yields one record per CDR3 protein. The table lists 700,000 or so distinct CDR3 sequences, approximately 31% of them singletons. Time point: persistent/refractory GD, antithyroid drugs over 5 years with positive TRAb. Isolated PBMC RNA provided the starting material for the TCR library. The sequences come from peripheral blood mononuclear cells (PBMCs), collected when the disease was refractory, from a patient treated with antithyroid drugs. Receptor source: a female donor with Graves disease.

The table lists this clonotype with many counts. The rearrangement links TRBV27 to TRBJ1-2; tentative D call: TRBD1 (5 bases). Germline V lookup: CDR1 MNHEY, CDR2 SMNVEV (reference sequence). V shed 6 bases and J shed 8 bases, with 25 bases lying between them. This CDR3 contains 16 residues. The CDR3 is CASSWGSLGTLSGYTF. CDR3 sequence (DNA): TGTGCCAGCAGCTGGGGCAGCTTGGGGACTTTGAGCGGCTACACCTTC.

This clonotype was found a few times. V gene TRBV11-2 combines with J gene TRBJ1-2; D possibly corresponds to TRBD1 (5 bases). This CDR3 region has 13 residues. Germline CDR1 and CDR2: SGHAT and FQNNGV. Trimming removed 1 base at V and 6 bases at J, with 9 bases between. The CDR3 spells CASSLGGVDGYTF. CDR3 nucleotide sequence: TGTGCCAGCAGCTTAGGAGGGGTAGATGGCTACACCTTC.

This clonotype was recorded a few times. The chain uses TRBV6-1 and TRBJ2-2; 7 bases fit TRBD1. This CDR3 contains 16 residues. Germline trimming cut 5 bases from V and 0 bases from J; bases unmatched to any gene: 6. Germline values: CDR1 MNHNS, CDR2 SASEGT. CDR3 in DNA: TGTGCCAGCAGTCGACCAGGACAGGCGAACACCGGGGAGCTGTTTTTT. Translated: CASSRPGQANTGELFF.

In regard to this clonotype: Given a much more abundant clone one base away, this may be a read error. The V call is TRBV28, the J call TRBJ1-5; D gene unclear. Germline CDR1 is MDHEN and CDR2 is SYDVKM. This CDR3 spans 13 amino acids. The CDR3 nucleotides read TGTGCCAGCACCGCAACAGTTAATCAGCCCCGGCATTTT. It translates to CASTATVNQPRHF.

This clonotype turned up a few times. This chain uses TRBV30 with TRBJ1-6; no clear D gene. Germline loops: CDR1 GTSNPN, CDR2 SVGIG (reference sequence). V shed 4 bases and J shed 7 bases, with 5 bases lying between them. The CDR3 contains 11 residues. The chain's CDR3 is CAWTKNSPLHF. The DNA of the CDR3 is TGTGCCTGGACCAAGAATTCACCCCTCCACTTT.

This clonotype was seen only a few times. The genes are TRBV20-1 and TRBJ1-1, with D tentatively TRBD1 (5 bases). The CDR3 runs to 13 residues. Trimming removed 0 bases from V and 5 bases from J, with 10 bases in between. CDR1 is DFQATT and CDR2 is SNEGSKA in the germline V gene (reference sequence). The DNA for the CDR3 is TGCAGTGCTAGAGACGGGGCGCGGACTGAAGCTTTCTTT. Encoded protein: CSARDGARTEAFF.

V is TRBV5-1 and J is TRBJ1-1, with unresolved D. Germline CDR1 is SGHRS and CDR2 is YFSETQ. The V gene lost 6 bases and the J gene lost 0 bases, with 12 bases spanning the gap. The CDR3 loop spans 14 amino acids. The CDR3 sequence is CASNLGMLNTEAFF. CDR3 DNA: TGCGCCAGCAACCTAGGGATGCTGAACACTGAAGCTTTCTTT. Using reference TRBV5-1 and TRBJ1-1 for the parts outside the CDR3, the full variable domain is KAGVTQTPRYLIKTRGQQVTLSCSPISGHRSVSWYQQTPGQGLQFLFEYFSETQRNKGNFPGRFSGRQFSNSRSEMNVSTLELGDSALYLCASNLGMLNTEAFFGQGTRLTVV.

This clonotype was seen a handful of times. The rearrangement uses TRBV20-1 and TRBJ1-5, with D perhaps TRBD1 (6 bases). Trimming left V 0 bases short and J 4 bases short, with 16 bases between. This CDR3 contains 16 residues. Germline CDR1 and CDR2: DFQATT and SNEGSKA (reference sequence). The CDR3 DNA reads TGCAGTGCTAGAGATCTGCAGGGGAGAGCGAATCAGCCCCAGCATTTT. Residues: CSARDLQGRANQPQHF.

The chain couples TRBV19 to TRBJ2-2; 10 nucleotides align to TRBD2. The CDR3 runs 17 residues. CDR1 and CDR2 (germline): LNHDA, SQIVND (reference sequence). The junction had 12 bases not matched to a gene; V was cut back by 6 bases and J by 5 bases. CDR3 DNA: TGTGCCAGTAGGAACTTCTTAGCGGGAGGCGCAACCGGGGAGCTGTTTTTT. Translated, it gives CASRNFLAGGATGELFF. The variable domain in full, with the rest retrieved from reference TRBV19 and TRBJ2-2, is DGGITQSPKYLFRKEGQNVTLSCEQNLNHDAMYWYRQDPGQGLRLIYYSQIVNDFQKGDIAEGYSVSREKKESFPLTVTSAQKNPTAFYLCASRNFLAGGATGELFFGEGSRLTVL.

The chain uses TRBV11-3 and TRBJ1-5; 10 positions match TRBD1. The V segment lost 7 bases and the J segment 0 bases; nucleotides outside the gene matches: 15. The CDR3 is 19 amino acids. The germline V gene has CDR1 SGHNT and CDR2 YENEEA. The chain's CDR3 is CASTSRSDRGRHSNQPQHF. The CDR3 DNA is TGTGCCAGCACCTCCAGGTCAGACAGGGGGCGTCATAGCAATCAGCCCCAGCATTTT.

This clonotype was picked up a small number of times. This sequence joins TRBV20-1 and TRBJ2-5; D gene unclear. Per germline, CDR1 DFQATT and CDR2 SNEGSKA (reference sequence). The V end lost 4 bases, the J end lost 1 base, and 7 bases lay between the germline ends. The length of the CDR3 is 12 residues. CDR3 sequence (DNA): TGCAGTGCTAAAAGGACCCAAGAGACCCAGTACTTC. Translating it yields CSAKRTQETQYF.

This clonotype was counted ten times or more. The CDR3 coding sequence is TGTGCCAGCAGTTTAGGGCTGACCGGTGAAGCTTTCTTT. This codes for CASSLGLTGEAFF. V usage is TRBV28 and J usage is TRBJ1-1; no reliable D call. This CDR3 region has 13 residues. V was trimmed by 2 bases and J by 7 bases, leaving 11 bases between them. CDR1 MDHEN and CDR2 SYDVKM come from the germline V gene.

The J gene is TRBJ2-1, the V gene TRBV20-1; 8 positions match TRBD1. Trimming at V came to 3 bases and at J to 2 bases, leaving 3 bases not matched to a gene. This CDR3 has 14 residues. The germline CDR1 and CDR2 sequences are DFQATT and SNEGSKA (reference sequence). As DNA, the CDR3 is TGCAGTGCTAGGGACAGGGATGCCTACAATGAGCAGTTCTTC. Translating gives CSARDRDAYNEQFF.

This rearrangement joins TRBV3-1 to TRBJ1-5; no clear D gene. From germline, CDR1 is LGHDT and CDR2 YNNKEL (reference sequence). There are 15 residues in the CDR3. The ends were cut back, 0 bases at V and 2 bases at J, with 8 bases in the middle. Here the CDR3 reads CASSQDGTRNQPQHF. In DNA, the CDR3 is TGTGCCAGCAGCCAAGATGGCACCCGCAATCAGCCCCAGCATTTT.

This clonotype has a handful of counts. The V call is TRBV7-6, the J call TRBJ1-1, with 7 positions matching TRBD1. Germline trimming cut 3 bases from V and 0 bases from J; bases unmatched to any gene: 4. There are 15 residues in the CDR3. The germline CDR1 and CDR2 sequences are SGHVS and FNYEAQ. CDR3 residues: CASSFNRGLNTEAFF. The CDR3 nucleotides read TGTGCCAGCAGCTTTAACAGGGGATTGAACACTGAAGCTTTCTTT.

J is TRBJ1-2 and V is TRBV11-1, with D possibly being TRBD1 (5 bases). The CDR3 is 14 residues long. The germline gives CDR1 SGHAT, CDR2 FQDESV (reference sequence). Trimming left V 2 bases short and J 2 bases short, with 9 bases between. The CDR3 spells CASSLSQGNYGYTF. The CDR3 coding sequence is TGTGCCAGCAGCTTATCCCAGGGAAACTATGGCTACACCTTC.

This clonotype occurred a few times. The genes are TRBV11-2 and TRBJ2-7; unclear D gene. Trimming cost V 3 bases and J 4 bases, with 13 bases left between them. Germline loops: CDR1 SGHAT, CDR2 FQNNGV. The CDR3 is 14 residues long. The CDR3 DNA follows: TGTGCCAGCAGCTTCACTGCAGGTACTTACGAGCAGTACTTC. It translates to CASSFTAGTYEQYF.

This clonotype was detected a few times. The rearrangement uses TRBV2 and TRBJ1-5; 9 nucleotides align to TRBD1. The V segment lost 7 bases and the J segment 5 bases; nucleotides outside the gene matches: 3. The germline V gene encodes CDR1 SNHLY and CDR2 FYNNEI. There are 13 residues in the CDR3. CDR3 protein: CASKDRGYQPQHF. CDR3 bases: TGTGCCAGCAAGGACAGGGGATATCAGCCCCAGCATTTT.

This clonotype was observed a few times. The J gene is TRBJ1-6, the V gene TRBV6-1; tentatively, D is TRBD1 (6 bases). V was cut by 5 bases and J by 0 bases, with 11 bases left in between. The CDR3 spans 16 residues. Germline V gives CDR1 MNHNS, CDR2 SASEGT. The CDR3 loop is CASSRGGISYNSPLHF. CDR3 nucleotides: TGTGCCAGCAGTCGAGGGGGTATCTCCTATAATTCACCCCTCCACTTT.

The DNA for the CDR3 is TGCAGTGCTAGCCTGGACAGGGGGCAAGATCAGCCCCAGCATTTT. It translates to CSASLDRGQDQPQHF. This chain joins TRBV20-1 and TRBJ1-5, with 11 bases aligning to TRBD1. V was clipped by 3 bases and J by 5 bases; unmatched bases: 6. Germline loops: CDR1 DFQATT, CDR2 SNEGSKA (reference sequence). This CDR3 has 15 residues.

About this clonotype: A much larger clone differs by one base, so this may be a read error. The rearrangement links TRBV6-1 to TRBJ1-1; D is uncertain. The CDR3 length is 17 residues. Germline V gene data show CDR1 as MNHNS and CDR2 as SASEGT. The DNA of the CDR3 is TGTGCCAGCAGTGAAGAAGGCCGTCGGTTGGTGAACACTGTAGCTTTCTTT. Residues: CASSEEGRRLVNTVAFF.

The J gene is TRBJ1-5, the V gene TRBV5-6; D unclear. Trimming stripped 1 base from V and 5 bases from J, with 10 bases between. CDR3 length equals 14 residues. Germline CDR1 and CDR2: SGHDT and YYEEEE. For the CDR3, the DNA is TGTGCCAGCAGCTTGTATGCGAGGGATCAGCCCCAGCATTTT. Translation gives CASSLYARDQPQHF.

This clonotype was seen only a few times. This chain connects TRBV7-3 to TRBJ1-1; D not resolved. V dropped 3 bases and J dropped 1 base, with 9 bases sitting between them. Germline loops: CDR1 SGHTA, CDR2 FQGTGA. This CDR3 has 14 amino acids. CDR3 residues: CASSLIAENTEAFF. CDR3 nucleotides: TGTGCCAGCAGCTTGATCGCGGAGAACACTGAAGCTTTCTTT.

A few counts support this clonotype. The chain uses TRBV20-1 and TRBJ2-5; no firm D call. This CDR3 has 15 amino acids. Germline loops: CDR1 DFQATT, CDR2 SNEGSKA (reference sequence). Trimming removed 3 bases at V and 2 bases at J, with 16 bases between. The CDR3 region has the DNA TGCAGTGCTAGGACCCCCGCAGGCCTACAAGAGACCCAGTACTTC. Its protein is CSARTPAGLQETQYF.

J is TRBJ1-3 and V is TRBV3-1; D perhaps matches TRBD1 (6 bases). Germline loops: CDR1 LGHDT, CDR2 YNNKEL (reference sequence). V lost 0 bases and J 4 bases, leaving 10 bases between the germline ends. The CDR3 length is 15 residues. In nucleotides, the CDR3 is TGTGCCAGCAGCCAAGACGGGACACAAGGAAACACCATATATTTT. Its protein is CASSQDGTQGNTIYF.

This chain connects TRBV6-1 to TRBJ2-1; D remains unclear. CDR1 MNHNS and CDR2 SASEGT come from the germline V gene. This CDR3 is built from 15 residues. V was shortened by 1 base and J by 1 base, with 8 bases between the two germline ends. In DNA form, the CDR3 reads TGTGCCAGCAGTGAAGGTTGGGGTTCCTACAATGAGCAGTTCTTC. This translates into CASSEGWGSYNEQFF.